This T cell receptor beta chain was recovered during a study of cytotoxic CD8 clonotypes in ibrutinib-treated CLL (dated by TCRdb to about 2021). In the study overall: The cohort included some 14 treatment-naive and around 10 relapsed/refractory patients; 17 to 18 were IGHV unmutated. Partial responses were observed in roughly 25 patients and complete responses in 2; after a median follow-up of 68 months, remission was maintained in 15 or so patients and progression was observed in roughly twelve. The response samples were drawn at a median of approximately 11 months into treatment, with a range of roughly 6 to 40 months. On average, each sample yielded about 250,000 productive templates and 94,082 productive rearrangements. Longitudinal samples were obtainable from about 30% of the roughly 90 participants in the trial. Cryopreserved peripheral blood mononuclear cells were collected before treatment, at response, and at either disease progression or sustained remission. Patients were still on ibrutinib when every remission and progressive disease sample was collected. The investigation overall reported the following: Clonality rose at ibrutinib response, remained stable during sustained remission, and dropped back toward baseline at progression. Public clonotypes were rare and either contracted or stayed stable during treatment, and the rise in clonality at ibrutinib response reflected the expansion of private clonotypes. Sampling times were not matched between patients in sustained remission and patients whose disease was progressing, and lymph node repertoires were not examined. At baseline, clonality was higher than in age-matched healthy donors and showed a strong correlation with circulating CD8+ T-cell counts.

This specimen's time point label, interpreted: 24 months on ibrutinib. For TCR beta library preparation, approximately 1.9 micrograms of genomic DNA was extracted from cryopreserved PBMCs. High-throughput TCR beta sequencing was performed on longitudinal blood samples from CLL patients receiving ibrutinib monotherapy. The patients took part in an open-label, single-center phase 2 trial of ibrutinib monotherapy. The CDR3 sequence holds 13 residues, the cysteine and phenylalanine included. Just CDR3 DNA is preserved here, 39 bases in frame from base 1. Cut back by 1 base and 1 base, the V and J ends lie 4 bases apart. CDR1 MNHNS and CDR2 SASEGT were looked up in the germline V gene. Each clonotype received, on average, roughly 9.6x coverage in deep resolution sequencing performed on a MiSeq, where the target depth lay between 1 in 1 million and 1 in 200,000 T cells. The immunoSEQ hsTCRB Kit was used to generate TCR beta libraries. The study's processing was this. ImmunoSEQ Data Assistant and ImmunoSEQ Analyzer were used for data analysis, and V, D and J genes were assigned according to IMGT definitions. Clonality was computed as one minus normalized Shannon entropy of productive rearrangement frequencies, ranging from 0 to 1. Only overrepresented clonotypes making up at least 0.05% of the repertoire of each patient were included in the public clonotype analysis. About a dozen repertoires from age-matched healthy donors, obtained from immuneACCESS, served as clonality controls. Held by TCRdb, this immuneACCESS table contains in-frame sequences only and omits some clones. Under half of the omission traces to an unresolved V gene where checked; the cause of the rest is unknown. D and trimming were read from the DNA, whereas the V and J calls and clone size are those reported in that table. The sample yields 130,000 or so clones; 84% were counted once. The top ten clones comprise roughly 3.3% of the sample.

Turning to this clone: Its antigen has not been determined. No much larger clone exists at a distance of one base, and base qualities are not known.

This chain joins TRBV6-1 to TRBJ1-1; no D gene is confidently identified. The receptor's source is a human donor with chronic lymphocytic leukemia. Sequenced here: PBMCs, sampled after 24 months of ibrutinib treatment. The nucleotide sequence reads TGTGCCAGCAGTGAAGGTTGGAACACTGAAGCTTTCTTT. Its protein reads: CASSEGWNTEAFF.